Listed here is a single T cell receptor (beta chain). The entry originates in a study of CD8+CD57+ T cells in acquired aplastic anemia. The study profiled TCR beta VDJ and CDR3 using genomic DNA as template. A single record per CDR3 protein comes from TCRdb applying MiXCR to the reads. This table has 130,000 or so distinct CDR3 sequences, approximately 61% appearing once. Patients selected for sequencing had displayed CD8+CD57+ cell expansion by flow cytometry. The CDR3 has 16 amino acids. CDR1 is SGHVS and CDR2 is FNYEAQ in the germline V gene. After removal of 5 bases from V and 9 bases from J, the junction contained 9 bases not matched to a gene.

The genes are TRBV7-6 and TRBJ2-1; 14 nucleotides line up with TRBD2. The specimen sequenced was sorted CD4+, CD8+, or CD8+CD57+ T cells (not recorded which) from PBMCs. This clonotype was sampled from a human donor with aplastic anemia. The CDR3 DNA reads TGTGCCAGCAGCGCCTGGACTAGCGGGGGGCCCGGTGAGCAGTTCTTC. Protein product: CASSAWTSGGPGEQFF.